This section outlines one TCR beta chain sequence together with its context. Its antigen is as yet unknown. Other DNA sequences from this sample encode an identical CDR3 as well. CD4+CD25+CD127- Tregs, CD4+CD25- non-Tregs, CD4 and CD8 cells were sorted. The data derive from a study of Tregs in tolerant kidney transplant recipients. General study points: Tregs expanded with activated donor B cells seemed most donor-specific. Validation in larger populations is needed because few patients were studied. Biological reproducibility was not directly addressed, but technical replication error appeared minimal.

Sequencing was performed with immunoSEQ multiplex PCR; in TCRdb, only in-frame clones are kept and a portion is missing. The sample includes some 90,000 clones, around 90% of them seen just once. The sequence came from a human donor in good health. The sample taken for sequencing was CD8+ T cells from blood.

CDR3 loop: CASSVGQGRSYEQYF. CDR3 in DNA: TGTGCCAGCAGCGTAGGGCAGGGGCGCTCCTACGAGCAGTACTTC. The gene calls are TRBV9 and TRBJ2-7; D may be TRBD1 (6 bases). There are 15 residues in the CDR3. Trimming left V 0 bases short and J 0 bases short, with 10 bases between. Germline loops: CDR1 SGDLS, CDR2 YYNGEE.